These 13 T cell receptor beta chains share one sample of origin, sequenced in a study of glioma-infiltrating T cells. The iRepertoire nested amplicon-rescue multiplex PCR amplified TCR alpha and beta CDR3s from RNA. TCRdb reanalysed the multiplex PCR reads using MiXCR and keeps one entry per CDR3 protein. The sample records 95,000 to 110,000 distinct CDR3 sequences, around 28% being singletons. Sequenced material: glioma tissue, nonneoplastic brain tissue, or PBMCs (not recorded which). Source of these receptors: a human donor with low-grade glioma or glioblastoma, undergoing nonglioma brain surgery, or in good health (not recorded which).

Comments on this clonotype: This may stem from a read error, because a much larger clone lies one nucleotide away. The V gene is TRBV10-3, the J gene TRBJ2-7; D gene ambiguous. From germline, CDR1 is ENHRY and CDR2 SYGVKD. The CDR3 totals 14 residues. Trimming left V 10 bases short and J 0 bases short, with 16 bases between. CDR3 region: CATNVQVSSYEQYF. DNA of the CDR3: TGTGCCACCAACGTTCAAGTCAGCTCCTACGAGCAGTACTTC.

Comments on this clonotype: This could be a read error, since a much larger clone is one nucleotide away. This CDR3 is CASILKWGPYEQYF. The CDR3, as DNA: TGTGCCAGCATCCTCAAGTGGGGCCCCTACGAGCAGTACTTC. The chain links TRBV3-1 to TRBJ2-7; perhaps TRBD1 as D (5 bases). This CDR3 is built from 14 residues. V lost 7 bases and J 2 bases, leaving 15 bases between the germline ends. Germline loops: CDR1 LGHDT, CDR2 YNNKEL (reference sequence).

In its sample, this clonotype was seen many times. This rearrangement joins TRBV28 to TRBJ1-2, with TRBD1 matching over 7 bases. CDR3 size: 13 residues. Germline CDR1 reads MDHEN; CDR2 reads SYDVKM. V dropped 6 bases and J dropped 4; count of bases not matched to a gene: 5. CDR3 coding DNA: TGTGCCAGCAGCCCGGACAGGCGCTATGGCTACACCTTC. Protein: CASSPDRRYGYTF.

The chain uses TRBV10-3 and TRBJ2-5, with TRBD2 matching over 8 bases. Per germline, CDR1 ENHRY and CDR2 SYGVKD. The CDR3 is made up of 16 amino acids. V lost 0 bases and J lost 6; bases outside the gene matches: 9. CDR3: CAISESGGGPQKTQYF. As DNA, the CDR3 is TGTGCCATCAGTGAGTCGGGCGGGGGGCCACAGAAGACCCAGTACTTC.

The chain carries TRBV20-1 and TRBJ1-1; no firm D call. The CDR3 sequence is 12 residues long. Deletions cut 2 bases from V and 5 bases from J, with 9 bases between. Germline CDR1 DFQATT, CDR2 SNEGSKA (reference sequence). This CDR3 is CSARRVGTEAFF. The DNA of the CDR3 is TGCAGTGCTAGACGGGTAGGGACTGAAGCTTTCTTT.

Notes on this clonotype: Given the absence of the conserved phenylalanine or tryptophan at the CDR3 end, a read error is likely. The gene calls are TRBV14 and TRBJ1-6, with D unresolved. This CDR3 has 18 residues. Trimming removed 0 bases from V and 0 bases from J, with 12 bases in between. Per the germline V gene, CDR1 is SGHDN and CDR2 is FVKESK. In DNA, the CDR3 is TGTGCCAGCAGCCAAGATCCACGAAAGAGCTCCTATAATTCACCCCTCCACGTT. Translation: CASSQDPRKSSYNSPLHV.

This chain uses TRBV12-3 or TRBV12-4 with TRBJ2-1, with 9 positions matching TRBD1. This CDR3 has 14 residues. Unmatched junction bases numbered 7, after V lost 3 bases and J lost 10 bases. CDR3 DNA sequence: TGTGCCAGCAGTTTTACGGGACAGGGAAGCGAGCAGTTCTTC. Translating gives CASSFTGQGSEQFF.

This clonotype was observed many times. V is TRBV2 and J is TRBJ1-1; 8 nucleotides agree with TRBD1. Germline CDR1 and CDR2: SNHLY and FYNNEI. The CDR3 is 13 residues long. V shed 6 bases, J shed 3 bases, and the junction held 3 bases outside the gene matches. The CDR3 spells CASRTGEDTEAFF. The DNA for the CDR3 is TGTGCCAGCAGGACAGGGGAGGACACTGAAGCTTTCTTT.

This clonotype has just a few counts. CDR3 loop: CASLNGGATDTQYF. The CDR3 DNA reads TGTGCCAGCCTTAACGGGGGGGCGACAGATACGCAGTATTTT. V gene TRBV2 combines with J gene TRBJ2-3, with 8 bases lining up with TRBD2. Germline assignment: CDR1 SNHLY and CDR2 FYNNEI. The CDR3 spans 14 residues. V was pared by 8 bases and J by 3 bases, with 7 bases of the junction left unmatched.

This clonotype was counted at least ten times. The chain carries TRBV20-1 and TRBJ2-3, with no clear D. The length of the CDR3 is 11 residues. Germline CDR1 reads DFQATT; CDR2 reads SNEGSKA (reference sequence). V was clipped by 6 bases and J by 3 bases, with 7 bases between them. In DNA, the CDR3 is TGCAGTGCAGAACTGACAGATACGCAGTATTTT. Residues: CSAELTDTQYF.

A note on this clonotype: A read error may be the cause here, since a much bigger clone is one base away. The rearrangement uses TRBV27 and TRBJ1-4; a possible D gene is TRBD1 (5 bases). The germline gives CDR1 MNHEY, CDR2 SMNVEV (reference sequence). The V and J ends lost 8 bases and 5 bases respectively, with 9 bases between them. This CDR3 spans 12 amino acids. In DNA, the CDR3 is TGTGCCAGCCTACGGGGGAATGAAAAACTGTTTTTT. Its protein product is CASLRGNEKLFF.

Notes on this clonotype: Being one base from a much bigger clone, this may be a read error. The chain is built from TRBV20-1 and TRBJ1-6; D is unresolved. V gave up 7 bases and J gave up 6 bases, with 10 bases separating them. Germline loops: CDR1 DFQATT, CDR2 SNEGSKA (reference sequence). The CDR3 has 12 residues. The CDR3 loop is CSDSASNSPLHF. The DNA for the CDR3 is TGCAGTGATAGTGCTTCTAATTCACCCCTCCACTTT.

This clonotype showed up many times. The gene calls are TRBV6-1 and TRBJ2-3; 7 nucleotides match TRBD2. This CDR3 is 16 amino acids long. Germline V lookup: CDR1 MNHNS, CDR2 SASEGT. V trimming: 6 bases; J trimming: 4 bases; junction bases outside the gene matches: 13. The CDR3 is CASSRTSDPFSDTQYF. The CDR3 region has the DNA TGTGCCAGCAGCCGAACTAGCGATCCCTTTTCAGATACGCAGTATTTT.